A single sample is the source of the 7 T cell receptor beta chains below, sequenced in a study of regulatory T cells. Amplification used 52 TRBV primers and 13 TRBJ primers. The data were produced by immunoSEQ multiplex PCR, yet TCRdb's version contains in-frame clones alone and is incomplete. The sample includes over 20,000 clones, 93% of them seen just once. Sequencing used CD8+ T cells sorted from blood. All receptors derive from a child under 10 years old with CD3G deficiency.

This rearrangement joins TRBV7-8 to TRBJ2-1; no clear D gene. CDR3 length equals 16 residues. V was trimmed by 1 base and J by 2 bases, leaving 12 bases between them. Germline CDR1 and CDR2: SGHVS and FQNEAQ. DNA of the CDR3: TGTGCCAGCAGCTTAGAGGCGGTCGCTACCTACAATGAGCAGTTCTTC. Amino acids: CASSLEAVATYNEQFF.

V and J are TRBV28 and TRBJ2-5, with D perhaps matching TRBD1 (5 bases). The V end was cut by 5 bases, the J end by 1 base, with 14 bases between. This CDR3 is built from 15 residues. Germline CDR1 and CDR2: MDHEN and SYDVKM. The CDR3, as DNA: TGTGCCAGCAGTACAATCAGGGCGACCCAAGAGACCCAGTACTTC. Residues: CASSTIRATQETQYF. Full variable domain (rest looked up from reference TRBV28 and TRBJ2-5): DVKVTQSSRYLVKRTGEKVFLECVQDMDHENMFWYRQDPGLGLRLIYFSYDVKMKEKGDIPEGYSVSREKKERFSLILESASTNQTSMYLCASSTIRATQETQYFGPGTRLLVL.

The chain uses TRBV5-4 and TRBJ2-7; D gene ambiguous. V lost 1 base and J lost 0, with 11 bases in between. The CDR3 loop spans 15 amino acids. Germline V gene sequence: CDR1 SGHNT, CDR2 YYREEE (reference sequence). This CDR3 reads CASSLKGPYSYEQYF. The DNA for the CDR3 is TGTGCCAGCAGCTTGAAGGGCCCTTACTCCTACGAGCAGTACTTC.

On this clone itself: This sample includes further DNA sequences coding for the same CDR3. This rearrangement joins TRBV28 to TRBJ2-1; TRBD2 aligns across 7 bases. Losses at the gene ends were 2 bases for V and 2 bases for J; bases not matched to a gene: 3. Germline-derived CDR1 and CDR2 are MDHEN and SYDVKM. This CDR3 has 15 residues. The CDR3 coding sequence is TGTGCCAGCAGTTTAGGGGAGGGTCCCTACAATGAGCAGTTCTTC. Translating gives CASSLGEGPYNEQFF.

Only one count was recorded for this clone. The chain is built from TRBV28 and TRBJ1-1; the match to TRBD1 covers 9 bases. The length of the CDR3 is 18 residues. Trimming removed 6 bases from V and 4 bases from J; junction bases left unmatched: 18. Per the germline V gene, CDR1 is MDHEN and CDR2 is SYDVKM. DNA of the CDR3: TGTGCCAGCAGACCCTTACCTGGGACAGGGAATATGGTCACTGAAGCTTTCTTT. Encoded protein: CASRPLPGTGNMVTEAFF.

This chain connects TRBV9 to TRBJ2-3; 10 bases line up with TRBD2. The germline gives CDR1 SGDLS, CDR2 YYNGEE. The CDR3 runs to 15 residues. J gave up 5 bases and V 0 bases, and 3 bases lay outside the gene matches. The chain's CDR3 is CASSVGAGGRDTQYF. CDR3 bases: TGTGCCAGCAGCGTAGGAGCGGGAGGGAGAGATACGCAGTATTTT. Full variable domain (missing parts from reference TRBV9 and TRBJ2-3): DSGVTQTPKHLITATGQRVTLRCSPRSGDLSVYWYQQSLDQGLQFLIQYYNGEERAKGNILERFSAQQFPDLHSELNLSSLELGDSALYFCASSVGAGGRDTQYFGPGTRLTVL.

CDR3 protein: CASSLGVGVGETQYF. The CDR3 bases are TGTGCCAGCAGCTTAGGTGTCGGGGTTGGAGAGACCCAGTACTTC. The chain is built from TRBV7-6 and TRBJ2-5, with TRBD2 as a possible D gene (5 bases). The CDR3 is made up of 15 amino acids. Germline V gene lookup returns CDR1 SGHVS and CDR2 FNYEAQ. The germline V and J ends were trimmed by 1 base and 4 bases, with 13 bases remaining between them.